The present entry profiles one T cell receptor (beta chain) with its context. This record comes from a study of blood T cells in healthy people across ages. J was trimmed by 10 bases and V by 2 bases; bases with no gene match: 6. Per germline, CDR1 MNHEY and CDR2 SVGAGI. The CDR3 spans 13 residues. PCR was performed a second time for roughly 6 to 12 cycles using a sample-barcoded 5' primer and a J-beta primer mix. One entry per CDR3 protein, called by TCRdb with MiXCR from the 5' RACE reads. This table has over 700,000 distinct CDR3 sequences, approximately 25% appearing once. The same data also contributed to another study, on T cells of mothers and their children.

The receptor comes from a boy between 5 and 17 years old in good health. Sequenced sample: blood. The chain employs TRBV6-5 and TRBJ1-2; TRBD1 matches at 8 bases. The CDR3 nucleotides read TGTGCCAGCAGTTACGGTCAGGGGGCTGTCTACACCTTC. Residues: CASSYGQGAVYTF.